The 12 T cell receptor beta chains listed next were all sequenced from one sample in a study of control samples from healthy donors and cancer patients. Assay: immunoSEQ multiplex PCR; the TCRdb copy retains only in-frame clones and omits some. The sample shows just over 150,000 clones, 80% to 90% of them seen only once. Material for sequencing was blood. These receptors came from a man aged 30 to 45 in good health.

The chain employs TRBV30 and TRBJ2-7, with 8 positions matching TRBD1. The CDR3 contains 14 residues. With V trimmed by 5 bases and J by 2 bases, 8 bases remained unmatched. The germline V gene has CDR1 GTSNPN and CDR2 SVGIG (reference sequence). The CDR3 region has the DNA TGTGCCTGGGCGGACAGGGTAGGAACCTACGAGCAGTACTTC. It codes for CAWADRVGTYEQYF.

The chain links TRBV9 to TRBJ1-4; the D is unclear. Germline V lookup: CDR1 SGDLS, CDR2 YYNGEE. V was shortened by 3 bases and J by 7 bases, with 10 bases between the two germline ends. This CDR3 spans 13 amino acids. The CDR3 DNA sequence: TGTGCCAGCAGCGGCACATTGTCTGAAAAACTGTTTTTT. Protein: CASSGTLSEKLFF. Full variable domain (outside the CDR3, taken from reference TRBV9 and TRBJ1-4): DSGVTQTPKHLITATGQRVTLRCSPRSGDLSVYWYQQSLDQGLQFLIQYYNGEERAKGNILERFSAQQFPDLHSELNLSSLELGDSALYFCASSGTLSEKLFFGSGTQLSVL.

This chain uses TRBV4-2 with TRBJ1-4; a possible D gene is TRBD1 (5 bases). Germline V gene sequence: CDR1 LGHNA, CDR2 YNFKEQ. The CDR3 sequence is 18 residues long. Trimming left V 1 base short and J 3 bases short, with 18 bases between. CDR3 protein: CASSQGILRTRPNEKLFF. DNA for the CDR3: TGTGCCAGCAGCCAAGGGATCCTCCGGACAAGGCCTAATGAAAAACTGTTTTTT.

The chain has TRBV27 and TRBJ1-5; D remains ambiguous. CDR1 and CDR2 from the germline V gene are MNHEY and SMNVEV (reference sequence). The V end lost 5 bases, the J end lost 3 bases, and 14 bases lay between the germline ends. CDR3 length equals 15 residues. This chain's CDR3 is CASSHSGGPNQPQHF. The CDR3 DNA follows: TGTGCCAGCAGTCACTCTGGAGGGCCCAATCAGCCCCAGCATTTT.

The chain combines TRBV6-5 with TRBJ2-1, with D uncertain. This CDR3 has 11 residues. V was clipped by 8 bases and J by 7 bases, with 9 bases between them. Per the germline V gene, CDR1 is MNHEY and CDR2 is SVGAGI. The CDR3 nucleotides read TGTGCCAGCTATGGAAGAAATGAGCAGTTCTTC. Protein: CASYGRNEQFF.

The chain links TRBV19 to TRBJ1-2; 7 nucleotides agree with TRBD1. This CDR3 is 13 amino acids long. V shed 5 bases, J shed 4 bases, and the junction held 4 bases outside the gene matches. Germline CDR1 is LNHDA and CDR2 is SQIVND (reference sequence). CDR3 residues: CASSRQGTYGYTF. In DNA form, the CDR3 reads TGTGCCAGTAGTCGACAGGGTACCTATGGCTACACCTTC.

This chain links TRBV25-1 with TRBJ1-2; 7 bases are shared with TRBD1. Unmatched junction bases numbered 9, after V lost 4 bases and J lost 7 bases. This CDR3 region has 14 residues. Germline-derived CDR1 and CDR2 are MGHDK and SYGVNS. The CDR3 here is CASSAGTASFGYTF. DNA of the CDR3: TGTGCCAGCAGTGCCGGGACAGCGTCCTTTGGCTACACCTTC.

The J gene is TRBJ2-2, the V gene TRBV4-2; D may be TRBD1 (5 bases). V shed 0 bases and J shed 0 bases, with 17 bases lying between them. Germline V CDR1 and CDR2: LGHNA, YNFKEQ. The CDR3 consists of 19 residues. CDR3 nucleotide sequence: TGTGCCAGCAGCCAAGAGGGTCTGGGTCAGGGTCCGAACACCGGGGAGCTGTTTTTT. Protein product: CASSQEGLGQGPNTGELFF.

V usage is TRBV3-1 (or the pseudogene TRBV3-2) and J usage is TRBJ1-1, with D uncertain. The CDR3 is made up of 15 amino acids. Germline CDR1 is LGHDT and CDR2 is YNNKEL (reference sequence). With 7 bases removed from V and 1 base from J, the gap between germline ends came to 16 bases. The CDR3 DNA is TGTGCCAGCAACTCTCCAGAGGCAGGGAACACTGAAGCTTTCTTT. Translating it yields CASNSPEAGNTEAFF.

The sample holds a few counts of this clone. The chain uses TRBV13 and TRBJ2-5, with unresolved D. Germline values: CDR1 PRHDT, CDR2 FYEKMQ (reference sequence). V was cut by 5 bases and J by 3 bases, with 7 bases left in between. This CDR3 spans 12 amino acids. CDR3 coding DNA: TGTGCCAGCAGCCCCAAAAAAGAGACCCAGTACTTC. It codes for CASSPKKETQYF.

The V gene is TRBV4-2, the J gene TRBJ1-2, with TRBD1 as a possible D gene (5 bases). Trimming stripped 0 bases from V and 3 bases from J, with 14 bases between. The germline gives CDR1 LGHNA, CDR2 YNFKEQ. The CDR3 runs to 16 residues. CDR3 loop: CASSQDRAGEYYGYTF. CDR3 nucleotide sequence: TGTGCCAGCAGCCAAGATAGGGCGGGGGAATACTATGGCTACACCTTC.

The chain links TRBV6-2 or TRBV6-3 to TRBJ2-3, with a possible D match to TRBD1 (5 bases). The length of the CDR3 is 13 residues. From germline, CDR1 is MNHEY and CDR2 SVGEGT. V lost 2 bases to trimming and J lost 4 bases, with 7 bases between them. CDR3 amino acids: CASSYRGPDTQYF. CDR3 nucleotides: TGTGCCAGCAGTTACAGGGGCCCAGATACGCAGTATTTT.